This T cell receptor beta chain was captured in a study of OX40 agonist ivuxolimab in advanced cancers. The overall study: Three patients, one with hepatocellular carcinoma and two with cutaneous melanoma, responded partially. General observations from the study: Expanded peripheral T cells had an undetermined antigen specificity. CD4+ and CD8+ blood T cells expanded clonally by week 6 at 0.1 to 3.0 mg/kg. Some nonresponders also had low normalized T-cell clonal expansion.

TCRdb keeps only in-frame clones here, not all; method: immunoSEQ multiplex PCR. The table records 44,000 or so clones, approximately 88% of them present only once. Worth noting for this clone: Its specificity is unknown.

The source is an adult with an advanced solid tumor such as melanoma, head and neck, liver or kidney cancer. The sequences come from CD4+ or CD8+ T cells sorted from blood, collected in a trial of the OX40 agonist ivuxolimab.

This CDR3 is CASTPGGRIDEKLFF. CDR3 in DNA: TGCGCCAGCACCCCCGGAGGCCGAATAGACGAAAAACTGTTTTTT. V usage is TRBV5-1 and J usage is TRBJ1-4, with D hard to call. This CDR3 has 15 amino acids. From germline, CDR1 is SGHRS and CDR2 YFSETQ. V dropped 6 bases and J dropped 8 bases, with 20 bases sitting between them.